These T cell receptor beta chains were read from a single sample in a study of post-analysis software for immune sequencing data. Each CDR3 protein is one row after TCRdb ran MiXCR on the PCR reads. The sample includes 650,000 to 900,000 distinct CDR3 sequences, more than 45% of them seen just once. Specimen: blood. These receptors all come from a girl aged 10-17 years with multiple sclerosis. Both conserved end residues are part of each CDR3. A D gene is named only where the DNA matches it firmly. Not every row has a clone size; where given, it reads once, few, many or a size class.

abundance: NA
d_gene: NA
j_gene: TRBJ2-5
v_gene: TRBV14
CDR3aa: CASSQGLQGGQETQYF
CDR3nt: TGTGCCAGCAGCCAAGGCCTACAGGGAGGGCAAGAGACCCAGTACTTC

abundance: NA
d_gene: TRBD2
j_gene: TRBJ2-3
v_gene: TRBV20-1
CDR3aa: CSARDRGSGRSTQYF
CDR3nt: TGCAGTGCTAGAGATCGGGGTAGCGGGAGATCTACGCAGTATTTT

abundance: few
d_gene: NA
j_gene: TRBJ2-7
v_gene: TRBV4-3
CDR3aa: CASSQVSYTYEQYF
CDR3nt: TGCGCCAGCAGCCAAGTCTCGTACACCTACGAGCAGTACTTC

abundance: few
d_gene: TRBD1
j_gene: TRBJ1-1
v_gene: TRBV6-2/TRBV6-3
CDR3aa: CASSLQGMNTEAFF
CDR3nt: TGTGCCAGCAGCCTACAGGGGATGAACACTGAAGCTTTCTTT

abundance: few
d_gene: NA
j_gene: TRBJ1-2
v_gene: TRBV5-5
CDR3aa: CASSLATRGRSGYGYTF
CDR3nt: TGTGCCAGCAGCTTGGCCACCCGGGGGCGGAGCGGCTATGGCTACACCTTC

abundance: NA
d_gene: NA
j_gene: TRBJ1-2
v_gene: TRBV7-2
CDR3aa: CASSLVPGVEVGGYTF
CDR3nt: TGTGCCAGCAGCTTAGTTCCCGGGGTGGAAGTGGGAGGCTACACCTTC

abundance: NA
d_gene: NA
j_gene: TRBJ1-5
v_gene: TRBV6-1
CDR3aa: CASTWDTSNQPQHF
CDR3nt: TGTGCCAGCACCTGGGACACTAGCAATCAGCCCCAGCATTTT

abundance: NA
d_gene: NA
j_gene: TRBJ2-7
v_gene: TRBV21-1
CDR3aa: CASSKGTGTYEQYF
CDR3nt: TGTGCCAGCAGCAAAGGGACAGGGACCTACGAGCAGTACTTC

abundance: NA
d_gene: TRBD2
j_gene: TRBJ2-7
v_gene: TRBV27
CDR3aa: CASGPHLLAGPDEQYF
CDR3nt: TGTGCCAGCGGTCCCCACCTCCTAGCGGGACCGGATGAGCAGTACTTC

abundance: NA
d_gene: TRBD2
j_gene: TRBJ2-7
v_gene: TRBV5-1
CDR3aa: CASSLDLAGPSYEQYF
CDR3nt: TGCGCCAGCAGCTTGGACCTAGCGGGACCTTCCTACGAGCAGTACTTC

abundance: NA
d_gene: NA
j_gene: TRBJ1-1
v_gene: TRBV20-1
CDR3aa: CSGGGFSTEAFF
CDR3nt: TGCAGTGGCGGGGGATTCAGCACTGAAGCTTTCTTT

abundance: NA
d_gene: TRBD2
j_gene: TRBJ2-5
v_gene: TRBV6-6
CDR3aa: CATGLAGGTQYF
CDR3nt: TGTGCCACAGGACTAGCGGGAGGGACCCAGTACTTC

abundance: NA
d_gene: NA
j_gene: TRBJ2-7
v_gene: TRBV4-1
CDR3aa: CASSQDPTRSSYEQYF
CDR3nt: TGCGCCAGCAGCCAAGACCCGACAAGGAGCTCCTACGAGCAGTACTTC

abundance: NA
d_gene: TRBD1
j_gene: TRBJ2-3
v_gene: TRBV20-1
CDR3aa: CSAATRQGAPDTQYF
CDR3nt: TGCAGTGCTGCAACTCGACAGGGGGCGCCGGATACGCAGTATTTT

abundance: NA
d_gene: TRBD1
j_gene: TRBJ1-1
v_gene: TRBV6-2/TRBV6-3
CDR3aa: CASSYVQGPQRGEAFF
CDR3nt: TGTGCCAGCAGTTACGTACAGGGGCCTCAGCGAGGTGAAGCTTTCTTT

abundance: NA
d_gene: TRBD2
j_gene: TRBJ2-4
v_gene: TRBV12-3/TRBV12-4
CDR3aa: CASSPSGKGTKNIQYF
CDR3nt: TGTGCCAGCAGCCCCAGCGGGAAGGGTACCAAAAACATTCAGTACTTC

abundance: NA
d_gene: TRBD1
j_gene: TRBJ2-5
v_gene: TRBV7-8
CDR3aa: CASSRTGVGTQYF
CDR3nt: TGTGCCAGCAGCAGGACAGGGGTGGGGACCCAGTACTTC

abundance: NA
d_gene: NA
j_gene: TRBJ2-5
v_gene: TRBV24-1
CDR3aa: CATGIGETQYF
CDR3nt: TGTGCCACAGGGATTGGGGAGACCCAGTACTTC

abundance: few
d_gene: NA
j_gene: TRBJ2-7
v_gene: TRBV7-9
CDR3aa: CASSAPSRQREKVYEQYF
CDR3nt: TGTGCCAGCAGCGCCCCGTCCCGACAACGGGAGAAGGTATACGAGCAGTACTTC

abundance: NA
d_gene: TRBD2
j_gene: TRBJ2-4
v_gene: TRBV7-9
CDR3aa: CASSLTSGRSKNIQYF
CDR3nt: TGTGCCAGCAGCCTGACTAGCGGGAGGTCCAAAAACATTCAGTACTTC

abundance: NA
d_gene: NA
j_gene: TRBJ2-1
v_gene: TRBV29-1
CDR3aa: CSVERLDNEQFF
CDR3nt: TGCAGCGTTGAGCGTCTCGACAATGAGCAGTTCTTC

abundance: NA
d_gene: NA
j_gene: TRBJ1-2
v_gene: TRBV7-8
CDR3aa: CASSLGPGDSYGYTF
CDR3nt: TGTGCCAGCAGCTTAGGTCCGGGAGACAGCTATGGCTACACCTTC

abundance: NA
d_gene: NA
j_gene: TRBJ2-7
v_gene: TRBV27
CDR3aa: CASSFGQEASSEQYF
CDR3nt: TGTGCCAGCAGTTTTGGGCAGGAGGCATCCTCCGAGCAGTACTTC

abundance: NA
d_gene: TRBD2
j_gene: TRBJ2-7
v_gene: TRBV10-3
CDR3aa: CAIRLTSSSYEQYF
CDR3nt: TGTGCCATCAGGCTGACTAGCTCCTCCTACGAGCAGTACTTC

abundance: many
d_gene: NA
j_gene: TRBJ2-3
v_gene: TRBV4-1
CDR3aa: CASSQDRGSTDTQYF
CDR3nt: TGCGCCAGCAGCCAAGATCGCGGGAGCACAGATACGCAGTATTTT